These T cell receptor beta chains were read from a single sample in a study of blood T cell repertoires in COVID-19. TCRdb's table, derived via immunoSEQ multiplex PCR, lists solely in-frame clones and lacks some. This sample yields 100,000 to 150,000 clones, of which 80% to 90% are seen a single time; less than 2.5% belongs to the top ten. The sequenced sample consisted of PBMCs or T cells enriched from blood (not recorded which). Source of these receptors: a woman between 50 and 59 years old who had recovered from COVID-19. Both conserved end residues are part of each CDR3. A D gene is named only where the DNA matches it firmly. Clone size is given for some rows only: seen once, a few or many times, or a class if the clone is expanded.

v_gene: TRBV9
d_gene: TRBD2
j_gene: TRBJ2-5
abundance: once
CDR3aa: CASSVRDSLAGAETQYF
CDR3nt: TGTGCCAGCAGCGTGAGGGATTCACTAGCGGGGGCAGAGACCCAGTACTTC

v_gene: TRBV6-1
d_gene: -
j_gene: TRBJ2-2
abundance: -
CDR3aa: CASSDRVRTGELFF
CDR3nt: TGTGCCAGCAGTGACAGGGTTAGGACCGGGGAGCTGTTTTTT

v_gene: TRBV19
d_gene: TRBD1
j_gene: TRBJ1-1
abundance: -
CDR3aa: CASARQGGISNTEAFF
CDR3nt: TGTGCCAGCGCCCGCCAGGGGGGCATTTCGAACACTGAAGCTTTCTTT

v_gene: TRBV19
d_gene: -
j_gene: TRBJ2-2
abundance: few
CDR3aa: CASSISGAPGELFF
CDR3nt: TGTGCCAGTAGTATAAGTGGGGCCCCCGGGGAGCTGTTTTTT

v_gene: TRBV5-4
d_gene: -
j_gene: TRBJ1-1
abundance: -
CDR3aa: CASSVSPAEAFF
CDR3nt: TGTGCCAGCAGCGTATCTCCCGCTGAAGCTTTCTTT

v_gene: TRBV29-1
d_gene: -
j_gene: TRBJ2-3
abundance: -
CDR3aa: CSVVGAHTDTQYF
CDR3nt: TGCAGCGTTGTGGGAGCTCACACAGATACGCAGTATTTT

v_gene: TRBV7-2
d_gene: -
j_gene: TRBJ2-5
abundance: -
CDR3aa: CASSSPESGGTQETQYF
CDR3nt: TGTGCCAGCAGCTCCCCCGAAAGTGGGGGGACTCAAGAGACCCAGTACTTC

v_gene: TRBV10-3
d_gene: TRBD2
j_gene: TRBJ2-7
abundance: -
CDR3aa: CAIGSRISGATYEQYF
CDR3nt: TGTGCCATCGGCTCGAGGATTAGCGGGGCGACTTACGAGCAGTACTTC

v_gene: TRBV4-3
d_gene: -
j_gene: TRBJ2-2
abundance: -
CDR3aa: CASSQGTTGELFF
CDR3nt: TGCGCCAGCAGCCAAGGCACAACCGGGGAGCTGTTTTTT

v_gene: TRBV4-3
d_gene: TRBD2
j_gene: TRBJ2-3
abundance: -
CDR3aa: CASSQVASGGDTQYF
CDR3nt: TGCGCCAGCAGCCAAGTTGCTAGCGGGGGAGATACGCAGTATTTT

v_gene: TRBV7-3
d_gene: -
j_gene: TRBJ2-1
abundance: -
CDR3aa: CASSLTRTEGNEQFF
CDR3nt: TGTGCCAGCAGCTTAACGAGGACGGAGGGAAATGAGCAGTTCTTC

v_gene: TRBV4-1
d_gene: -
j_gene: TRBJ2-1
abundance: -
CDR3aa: CASSQFFRNNEQFF
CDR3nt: TGCGCCAGCAGCCAATTCTTCAGAAACAATGAGCAGTTCTTC

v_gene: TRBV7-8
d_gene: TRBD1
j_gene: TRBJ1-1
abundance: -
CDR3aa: CASSLDYRGPTEAFF
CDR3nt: TGTGCCAGCAGCTTGGACTACAGGGGCCCCACTGAAGCTTTCTTT

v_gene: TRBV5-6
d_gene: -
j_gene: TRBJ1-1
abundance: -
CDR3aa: CASSLGRRNTEAFF
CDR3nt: TGTGCCAGCAGCTTGGGACGGAGGAACACTGAAGCTTTCTTT

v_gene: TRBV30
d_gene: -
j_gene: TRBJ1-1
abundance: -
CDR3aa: CAWSVSGWTEAFF
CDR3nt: TGTGCCTGGAGTGTATCAGGGTGGACTGAAGCTTTCTTT

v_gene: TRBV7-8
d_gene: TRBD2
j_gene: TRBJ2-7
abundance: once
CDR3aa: CASSLIGGSGATSYEQYF
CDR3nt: TGTGCCAGCAGCTTAATCGGGGGTAGCGGGGCGACCTCCTACGAGCAGTACTTC

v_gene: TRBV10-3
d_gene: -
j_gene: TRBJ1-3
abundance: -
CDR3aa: CAISTGPSGNTIYF
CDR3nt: TGTGCCATCAGTACAGGGCCGTCCGGAAACACCATATATTTT

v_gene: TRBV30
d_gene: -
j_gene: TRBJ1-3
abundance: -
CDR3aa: CAWTPQGTGNTIYF
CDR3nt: TGTGCCTGGACCCCCCAGGGGACTGGAAACACCATATATTTT

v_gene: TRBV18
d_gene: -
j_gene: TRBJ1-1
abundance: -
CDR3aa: CASSPPQGSGTEAFF
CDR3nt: TGTGCCAGCTCACCACCTCAGGGGTCGGGCACTGAAGCTTTCTTT

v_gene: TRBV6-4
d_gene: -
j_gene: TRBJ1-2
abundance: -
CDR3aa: CASSDSSGGGPRYGYTF
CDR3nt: TGTGCCAGCAGTGATTCGTCTGGGGGCGGACCCCGCTATGGCTACACCTTC

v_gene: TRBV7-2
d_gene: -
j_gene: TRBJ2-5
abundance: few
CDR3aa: CASSLARRVETQYF
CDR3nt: TGTGCCAGCAGCTTAGCACGGAGGGTGGAGACCCAGTACTTC

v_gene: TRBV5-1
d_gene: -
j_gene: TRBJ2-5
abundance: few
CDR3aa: CASSLRRPFARDQETQYF
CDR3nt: TGCGCCAGCAGCTTGAGGCGCCCTTTTGCCAGGGACCAAGAGACCCAGTACTTC

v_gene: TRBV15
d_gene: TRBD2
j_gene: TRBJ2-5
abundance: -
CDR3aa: CATSRAGGTQETQYF
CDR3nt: TGTGCCACCAGCAGGGCGGGGGGAACCCAAGAGACCCAGTACTTC

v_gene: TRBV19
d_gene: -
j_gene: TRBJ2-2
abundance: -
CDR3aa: CASNEGDTGELFF
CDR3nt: TGTGCCAGTAACGAGGGGGACACCGGGGAGCTGTTTTTT

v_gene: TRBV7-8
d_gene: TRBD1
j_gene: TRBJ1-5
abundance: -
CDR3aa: CASSLAWTGHSRSNQPQHF
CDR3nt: TGTGCCAGCAGCTTAGCGTGGACAGGTCACAGTAGGAGCAATCAGCCCCAGCATTTT